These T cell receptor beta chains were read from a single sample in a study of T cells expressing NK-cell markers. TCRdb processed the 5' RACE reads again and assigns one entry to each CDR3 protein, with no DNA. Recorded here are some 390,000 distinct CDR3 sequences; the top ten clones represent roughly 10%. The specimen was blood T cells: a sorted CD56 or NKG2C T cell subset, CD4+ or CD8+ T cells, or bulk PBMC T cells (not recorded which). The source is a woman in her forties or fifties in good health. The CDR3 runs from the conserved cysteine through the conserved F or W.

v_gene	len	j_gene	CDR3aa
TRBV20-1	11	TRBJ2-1	CSGGLVYEQFF
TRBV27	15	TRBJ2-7	CASSLYAGVEDEQYF
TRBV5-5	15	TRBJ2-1	CASRLAGGAYNEQFF
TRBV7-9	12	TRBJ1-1	CASSNSDFEAFF
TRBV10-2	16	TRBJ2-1	CASSEPSGRAYNEQFF
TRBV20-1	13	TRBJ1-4	CSAGLPTNEKLFF
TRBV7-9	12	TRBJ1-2	CASSYDRAGYTF
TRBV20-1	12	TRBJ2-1	CSAAPVYNEQFF
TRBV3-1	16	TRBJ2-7	CASSPHRGPSSYEQYF
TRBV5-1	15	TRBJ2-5	CASTGQNEYQETQYF
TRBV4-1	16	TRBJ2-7	CASSQDRGQGRSEQYF
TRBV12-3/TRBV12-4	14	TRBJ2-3	CASSSVISTDTQYF
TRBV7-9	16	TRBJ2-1	CAASSGGGLKLNEQFF
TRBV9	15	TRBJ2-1	CASSAREGRGNEQFF
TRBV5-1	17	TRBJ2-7	CASSLGKTSGRDYEQYF
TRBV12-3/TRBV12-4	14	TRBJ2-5	CASSLSGTSVTQYF
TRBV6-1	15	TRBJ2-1	CASSVLAGSYNEQFF
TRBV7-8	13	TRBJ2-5	CASSLGVKETQYF
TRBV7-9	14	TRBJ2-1	CASSPGGQGVEQFF
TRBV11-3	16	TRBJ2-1	CASSLGSAGGNNEQFF
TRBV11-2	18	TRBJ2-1	CASSLGSGRHNSYNEQFF
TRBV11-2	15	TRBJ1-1	CASSLWSNMNTEAFF
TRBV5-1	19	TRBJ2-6	CASSAGGGRRLSGANVLTF
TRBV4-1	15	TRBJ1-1	CASSQEWGKNTEAFF
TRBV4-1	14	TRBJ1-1	CASSLQGGVTEAFF
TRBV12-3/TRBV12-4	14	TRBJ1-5	CASRTGTGNQPQHF
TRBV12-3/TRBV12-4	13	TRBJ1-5	CASSRDREGSQHF